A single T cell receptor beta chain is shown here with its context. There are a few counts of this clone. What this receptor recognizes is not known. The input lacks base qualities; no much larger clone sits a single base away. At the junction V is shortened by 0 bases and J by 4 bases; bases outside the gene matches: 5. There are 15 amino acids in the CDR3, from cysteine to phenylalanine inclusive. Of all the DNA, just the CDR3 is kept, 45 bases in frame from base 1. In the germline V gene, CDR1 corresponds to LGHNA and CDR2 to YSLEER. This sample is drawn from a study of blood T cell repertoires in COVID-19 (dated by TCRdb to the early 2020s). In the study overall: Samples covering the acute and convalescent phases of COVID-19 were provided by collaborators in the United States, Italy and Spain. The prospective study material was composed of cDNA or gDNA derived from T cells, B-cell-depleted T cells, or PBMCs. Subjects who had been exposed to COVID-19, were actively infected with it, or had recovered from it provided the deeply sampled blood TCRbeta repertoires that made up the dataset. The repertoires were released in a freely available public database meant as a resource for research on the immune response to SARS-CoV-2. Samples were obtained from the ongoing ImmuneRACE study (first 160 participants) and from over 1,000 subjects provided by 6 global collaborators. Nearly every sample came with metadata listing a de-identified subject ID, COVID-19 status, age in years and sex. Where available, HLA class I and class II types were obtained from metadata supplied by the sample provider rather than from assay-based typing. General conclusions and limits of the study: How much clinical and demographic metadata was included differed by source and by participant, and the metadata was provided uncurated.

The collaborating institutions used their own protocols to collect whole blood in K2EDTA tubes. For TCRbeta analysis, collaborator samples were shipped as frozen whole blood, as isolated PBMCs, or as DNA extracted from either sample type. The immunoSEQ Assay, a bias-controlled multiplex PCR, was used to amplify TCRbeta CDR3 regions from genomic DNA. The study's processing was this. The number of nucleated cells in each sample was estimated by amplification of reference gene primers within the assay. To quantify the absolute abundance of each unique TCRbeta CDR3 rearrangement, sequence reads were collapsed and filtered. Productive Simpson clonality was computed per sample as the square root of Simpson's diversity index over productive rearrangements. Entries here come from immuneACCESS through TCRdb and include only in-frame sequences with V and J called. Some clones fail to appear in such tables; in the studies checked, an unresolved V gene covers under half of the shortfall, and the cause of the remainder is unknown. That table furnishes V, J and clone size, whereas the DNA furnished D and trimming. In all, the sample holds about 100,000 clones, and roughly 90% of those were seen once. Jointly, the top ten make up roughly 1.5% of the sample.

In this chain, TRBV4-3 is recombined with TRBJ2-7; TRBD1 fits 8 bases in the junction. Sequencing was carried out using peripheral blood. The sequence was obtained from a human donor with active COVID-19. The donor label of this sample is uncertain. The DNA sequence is TGCGCCAGCAGCCAAGATCCGGACAGGGCTTACGAGCAGTACTTC. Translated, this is CASSQDPDRAYEQYF.